A single sample gave rise to the 16 T cell receptor beta chains below, sequenced in a study of response to subunit inactivated influenza vaccine. TCRdb called the RT-PCR reads again in MiXCR, with one record for every CDR3 protein. The table records about 540,000 distinct CDR3 sequences, approximately 24% of them present only once. This same sample was also taken into another study, of T cells expressing NK-cell markers. As reported in that work: Making the TCR beta cDNA relied on 5'RACE template switching with UMIs.

The sequences come from CD4+ T cells sorted from PBMCs, collected about 11 days after vaccination. The source of these receptors is a man aged 50 or older who received an inactivated influenza vaccine.

There are a few counts of this clonotype. The V gene is TRBV20-1, the J gene TRBJ2-3, with 7 bases matching TRBD1. The CDR3 length is 13 residues. Unmatched junction bases numbered 3, after V lost 4 bases and J lost 2 bases. Germline assignment: CDR1 DFQATT and CDR2 SNEGSKA (reference sequence). The chain's CDR3 is CSATGQDTDTQYF. CDR3 nucleotides: TGCAGTGCTACAGGACAGGACACAGATACGCAGTATTTT.

The chain is built from TRBV6-4 and TRBJ2-1, with 10 nucleotides matching TRBD2. J was trimmed by 4 bases and V by 3 bases; bases with no gene match: 3. Per the germline V gene, CDR1 is MRHNA and CDR2 is SNTAGT. The CDR3 is 15 amino acids. The CDR3 nucleotides read TGTGCCAGCAGTGAAGCTAGCGGGGGATACAATGAGCAGTTCTTC. Amino acids: CASSEASGGYNEQFF.

This clonotype was detected once. This sequence joins TRBV19 and TRBJ1-2; D remains ambiguous. The V end lost 3 bases, the J end lost 3 bases, and 5 bases lay between the germline ends. There are 12 residues in the CDR3. Germline assignment: CDR1 LNHDA and CDR2 SQIVND (reference sequence). CDR3 sequence (DNA): TGTGCCAGTAGTATTACGGACTATGGCTACACCTTC. It yields the protein CASSITDYGYTF.

This clonotype was seen a few times. The V call is TRBV7-2, the J call TRBJ2-7; D is possibly TRBD1 (6 bases). This CDR3 is built from 15 residues. V gave up 1 base and J gave up 2 bases, with 12 bases separating them. Germline V gene data show CDR1 as SGHTA and CDR2 as FQGNSA. The CDR3 bases are TGTGCCAGCAGCTTAGTTTCCGGACAGACCTACGAGCAGTACTTC. Translating gives CASSLVSGQTYEQYF.

V is TRBV6-5 and J is TRBJ1-2, with 8 bases matching TRBD1. Germline V CDR1 and CDR2: MNHEY, SVGAGI. Trimming at V came to 2 bases and at J to 6 bases, leaving 2 bases not matched to a gene. The CDR3 consists of 13 residues. CDR3 amino acids: CASSYQGANGYTF. The CDR3 bases are TGTGCCAGCAGTTACCAGGGGGCCAATGGCTACACCTTC.

The sample holds a few counts of this clonotype. The V and J genes are TRBV11-2 and TRBJ2-1, with 8 bases matching TRBD2. The CDR3 is made up of 17 amino acids. Trimming at V came to 2 bases and at J to 4 bases, leaving 10 bases not matched to a gene. Germline CDR1 SGHAT, CDR2 FQNNGV. CDR3 bases: TGTGCCAGCAGCTTAATCTTTGCGGGGGGCTATTACAATGAGCAGTTCTTC. It translates to CASSLIFAGGYYNEQFF.

About this clonotype: Likely a read error: the CDR3 ends without its conserved phenylalanine or tryptophan. This chain connects TRBV7-3 to TRBJ2-6, with D tentatively TRBD1 (5 bases). The germline CDR1 and CDR2 sequences are SGHTA and FQGTGA. The V and J ends lost 0 bases and 0 bases respectively, with 12 bases between them. The CDR3 length is 18 residues. The CDR3 DNA follows: TGTGCCAGCAGCTTAACGGGGCACTTAATCTCTGGGGCCAACGTCCTGACTCTC. Translation gives CASSLTGHLISGANVLTL.

The chain links TRBV10-3 to TRBJ1-1, with D maybe TRBD1 (5 bases). CDR1 and CDR2 from the germline V gene are ENHRY and SYGVKD. V dropped 5 bases and J dropped 1 base, with 11 bases sitting between them. This CDR3 has 14 amino acids. CDR3 DNA: TGTGCCATCAGTATAGGGGTCGGGAACACTGAAGCTTTCTTT. Its translation is CAISIGVGNTEAFF.

This clonotype has just one count. This rearrangement joins TRBV4-2 to TRBJ2-5; 10 nucleotides agree with TRBD2. The CDR3 consists of 21 residues. The J segment lost 2 bases and the V segment lost 0 bases, leaving 18 bases of the junction unmatched. Looked up from germline, CDR1 is LGHNA and CDR2 is YNFKEQ. The CDR3 DNA reads as TGTGCCAGCAGCCAAGATCCGATTTTTCCAGCGGGGGGGCGATTTCAAGAGACCCAGTACTTC. Encoded protein: CASSQDPIFPAGGRFQETQYF.

Notes on this clonotype: Just one base apart from a much larger clone, this may be a read error. This chain links TRBV5-1 with TRBJ2-1, with 7 bases matching TRBD1. Germline lookup yields CDR1 SGHRS and CDR2 YFSETQ. The CDR3 contains 13 residues. V shed 0 bases, J shed 9 bases, and the junction held 3 bases outside the gene matches. CDR3 in amino acids: CASSLGQGVEQFF. DNA for the CDR3: TGCGCCAGCAGCTTGGGACAGGGAGTTGAGCAGTTCTTC.

In nucleotides, the CDR3 is TGCGCCAGCAGCTTGGTCGGGTACCAAGAGACCCAGTACTTC. Its translation: CASSLVGYQETQYF. This chain joins TRBV5-1 and TRBJ2-5; D unclear. The CDR3 loop spans 14 amino acids. Trimming removed 0 bases at V and 0 bases at J, with 6 bases between. The V gene's germline CDR1 is SGHRS and CDR2 YFSETQ.

This clonotype was seen a few times. The J gene is TRBJ1-1, the V gene TRBV11-2; D gene unclear. The V end lost 6 bases, the J end lost 0 bases, and 5 bases lay between the germline ends. The CDR3 is made up of 12 amino acids. CDR1 SGHAT and CDR2 FQNNGV come from the germline V gene. The DNA of the CDR3 is TGTGCCAGCAGGGGCATGAACACTGAAGCTTTCTTT. Translation gives CASRGMNTEAFF.

In its sample, this clonotype was seen a few times. This rearrangement joins TRBV6-1 to TRBJ1-2; TRBD1 might be the D (5 bases). The ends were cut back, 5 bases at V and 0 bases at J, with 16 bases in the middle. From germline, CDR1 is MNHNS and CDR2 SASEGT. This CDR3 spans 16 amino acids. The CDR3 loop is CASSNYGTLSNYGYTF. CDR3 bases: TGTGCCAGCAGTAATTACGGGACGCTCTCTAACTATGGCTACACCTTC.

The V gene is TRBV7-2, the J gene TRBJ1-6; 8 bases line up with TRBD1. The trim removed 5 bases at V and 7 bases at J, leaving 4 bases unmatched. The length of the CDR3 is 14 residues. Germline CDR1 is SGHTA and CDR2 is FQGNSA. Written as DNA, the CDR3 is TGTGCCAGCAGCGCAGGGGGCCGGAATTCACCCCTCCACTTT. It codes for CASSAGGRNSPLHF.

This clonotype was counted a few times. The chain uses TRBV27 and TRBJ2-1, with 7 positions matching TRBD1. V lost 5 bases to trimming and J lost 7 bases; unmatched junction nucleotides: 14. The CDR3 runs 16 residues. CDR1 is MNHEY, CDR2 SMNVEV, per germline (reference sequence). In DNA, the CDR3 is TGTGCCAGCAGTCGCCCCGGAACAGGGGTAGAGAATGAGCAGTTCTTC. It specifies CASSRPGTGVENEQFF.

The genes are TRBV3-1 and TRBJ2-2, with 7 bases fitting TRBD2. Germline loops: CDR1 LGHDT, CDR2 YNNKEL (reference sequence). With 4 bases clipped from V and 3 bases from J, the junction kept 2 bases outside the gene matches. The CDR3 is 14 residues long. CDR3 DNA: TGTGCCAGCAGCCCGGGACTACACACCGGGGAGCTGTTTTTT. Amino acids: CASSPGLHTGELFF. The whole variable domain, filled in from reference TRBV3-1 and TRBJ2-2, reads DTAVSQTPKYLVTQMGNDKSIKCEQNLGHDTMYWYKQDSKKFLKIMFSYNNKELIINETVPNRFSPKSPDKAHLNLHINSLELGDSAVYFCASSPGLHTGELFFGEGSRLTVL.